The rows below give T cell receptor beta chains drawn from one sample of a study of technical replicates of blood from a few donors. Some clones are missing from TCRdb's copy, which holds only in-frame ones; the method was immunoSEQ multiplex PCR. The sample lists around 100,000 clones, about 95% seen once, with roughly 0.35% in the top ten. Sequencing input: T cells isolated from PBMCs. The receptor set was obtained from a human donor in good health. The CDR3 runs from the conserved cysteine through the conserved F or W.

V,J,CDR3
TRBV7-3,TRBJ2-3,CASSLRARALSDTQYF
TRBV4-3,TRBJ2-1,CASSLGTSGRGEQFF
TRBV27,TRBJ1-1,CASSSYTEAFF
TRBV14,TRBJ1-2,CASSQLGQGFEKSGYTF
TRBV28,TRBJ1-2,CASSVQDGYGYTF
TRBV30,TRBJ2-7,CAWSTTSGPDEQYF
TRBV27,TRBJ2-7,CASKTGEDEQYF
TRBV19,TRBJ1-1,CASSIDTAYGTEAFF
TRBV10-2,TRBJ2-7,CASSELNYEQYF
TRBV28,TRBJ2-1,CASYTGDRAFNEQFF
TRBV7-2,TRBJ2-1,CASSLEEGYNEQFF
TRBV7-6,TRBJ2-7,CASSLARASGSTEQYF
TRBV15,TRBJ1-1,CATSRGPGQGVEYTEAFF
TRBV5-6,TRBJ2-1,CASSLMRPSYNEQFF
TRBV5-4,TRBJ2-5,CASGGLPGRETQYF
TRBV30,TRBJ2-2,CAWSAAGELFF
TRBV19,TRBJ1-1,CASSPDSDTEAFF
TRBV10-3,TRBJ1-2,CAIFPRQGERDGYTF
TRBV5-1,TRBJ2-7,CASSTSYEQYF
TRBV4-1,TRBJ1-4,CASSQKLPTNEKLFF
TRBV9,TRBJ2-2,CASSGVSAGELFF
TRBV19,TRBJ1-2,CASSIWQTANYGYTF
TRBV5-1,TRBJ1-4,CASSLGSPATNEKLFF
TRBV7-9,TRBJ2-3,CASSLGVGSSGSTDTQYF
TRBV19,TRBJ2-1,CASSLVPGLANEQFF
TRBV27,TRBJ1-1,CASSLGGGGYEAFF
TRBV19,TRBJ1-1,CASSIDRGSSEAFF
TRBV7-9,TRBJ1-3,CASSPRLSTGNTIYF
TRBV2,TRBJ2-7,CASRASGNSYEQYF
TRBV7-2,TRBJ2-1,CASSTRAGSSYNEQFF
TRBV27,TRBJ1-2,CASLATSGGNYGYTF
TRBV19,TRBJ2-7,CASSTPSFTGATYEQYF
TRBV4-1,TRBJ1-5,CASSQGGGSPQHF
TRBV5-4,TRBJ2-7,CASSRMGLNSYEQYF
TRBV19,TRBJ1-2,CASSIGAGITNYGYTF
TRBV27,TRBJ1-1,CASSLSYYTEAFF
TRBV19,TRBJ2-3,CASSEGLIGYDTQYF
TRBV15,TRBJ2-1,CATSKLAGYNEQFF
TRBV27,TRBJ1-1,CASMGRNKNTEAFF
TRBV7-9,TRBJ2-3,CASSSLTRSTDTQYF
TRBV19,TRBJ1-1,CASHSGGGTEAFF
TRBV6-5,TRBJ1-2,CASNPLPGHGYTF
TRBV7-2,TRBJ2-3,CASSPRDRYTDTQYF
TRBV5-1,TRBJ2-3,CASSLMQSTDTQYF
TRBV6-6,TRBJ2-1,CASSVLGTGGNNEQFF